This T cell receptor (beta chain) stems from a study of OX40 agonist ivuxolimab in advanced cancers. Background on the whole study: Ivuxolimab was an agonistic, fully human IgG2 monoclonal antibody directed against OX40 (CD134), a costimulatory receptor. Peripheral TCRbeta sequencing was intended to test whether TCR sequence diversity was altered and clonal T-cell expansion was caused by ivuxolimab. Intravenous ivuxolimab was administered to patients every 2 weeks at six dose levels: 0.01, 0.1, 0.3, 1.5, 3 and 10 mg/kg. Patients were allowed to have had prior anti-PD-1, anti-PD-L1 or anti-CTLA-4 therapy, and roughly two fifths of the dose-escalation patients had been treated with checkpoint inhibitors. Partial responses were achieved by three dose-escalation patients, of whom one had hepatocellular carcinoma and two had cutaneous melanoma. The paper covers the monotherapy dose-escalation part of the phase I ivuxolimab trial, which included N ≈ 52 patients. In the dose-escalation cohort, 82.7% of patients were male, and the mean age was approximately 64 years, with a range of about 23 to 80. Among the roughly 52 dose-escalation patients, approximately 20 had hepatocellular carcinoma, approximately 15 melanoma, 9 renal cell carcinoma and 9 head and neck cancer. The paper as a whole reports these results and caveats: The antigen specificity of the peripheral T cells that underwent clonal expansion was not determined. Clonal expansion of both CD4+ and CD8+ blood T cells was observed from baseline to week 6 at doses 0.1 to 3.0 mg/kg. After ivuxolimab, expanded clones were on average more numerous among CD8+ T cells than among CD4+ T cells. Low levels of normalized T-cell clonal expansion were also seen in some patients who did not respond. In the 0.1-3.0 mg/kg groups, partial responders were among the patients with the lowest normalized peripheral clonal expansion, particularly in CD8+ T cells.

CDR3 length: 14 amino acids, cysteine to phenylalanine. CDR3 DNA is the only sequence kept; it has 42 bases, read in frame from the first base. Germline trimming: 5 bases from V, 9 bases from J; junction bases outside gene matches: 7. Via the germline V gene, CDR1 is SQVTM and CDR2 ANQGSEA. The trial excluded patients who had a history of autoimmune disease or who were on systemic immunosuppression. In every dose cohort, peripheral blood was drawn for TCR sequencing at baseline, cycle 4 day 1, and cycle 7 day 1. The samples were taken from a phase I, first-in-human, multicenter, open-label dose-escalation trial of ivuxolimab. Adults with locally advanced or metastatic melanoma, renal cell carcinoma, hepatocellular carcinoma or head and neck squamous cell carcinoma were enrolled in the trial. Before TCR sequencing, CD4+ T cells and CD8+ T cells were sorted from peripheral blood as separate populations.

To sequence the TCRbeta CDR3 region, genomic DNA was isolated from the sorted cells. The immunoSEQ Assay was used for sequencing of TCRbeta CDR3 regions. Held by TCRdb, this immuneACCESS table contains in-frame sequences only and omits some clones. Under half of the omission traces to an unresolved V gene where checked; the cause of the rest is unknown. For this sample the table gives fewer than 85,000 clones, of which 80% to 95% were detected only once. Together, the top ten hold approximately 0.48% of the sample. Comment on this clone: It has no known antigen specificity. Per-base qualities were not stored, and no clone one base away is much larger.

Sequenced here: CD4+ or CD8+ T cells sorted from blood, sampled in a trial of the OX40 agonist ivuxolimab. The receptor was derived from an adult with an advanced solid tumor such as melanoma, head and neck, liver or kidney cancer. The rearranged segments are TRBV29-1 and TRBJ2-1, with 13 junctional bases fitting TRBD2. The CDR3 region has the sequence CSVLGLAGVAEQFF. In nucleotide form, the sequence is TGCAGCGTTCTCGGACTAGCGGGAGTCGCTGAGCAGTTCTTC.